The next 13 T cell receptor beta chains were all read from a single sample in a study (dated by TCRdb to 2015 to 2017). Cells that were CD4+CD25+CD127-/low were isolated as Tregs. Receptor amplification or capture employed 5' RACE. Sequencing used an Illumina MiSeq. Through fastp at Q25 and MiXCR, TCRdb rebuilt clones from the public reads, retaining in-frame beta chains. Rows are combined by CDR3 protein, so each entry shows the most common genes and DNA. This sample holds 55,000 or so distinct CDR3 sequences; around 20% were observed only once. In total, the top ten clones hold about 2.9% of the sample. Input material: tumor-infiltrating Tregs sorted from the breast tumor. These receptor sequences come from a female donor with breast cancer.

This clonotype showed up just a few times. The chain has TRBV29-1 and TRBJ2-4; no definite D call. Per the germline V gene, CDR1 is SQVTM and CDR2 is ANQGSEA. The CDR3 sequence is 13 residues long. V was clipped by 1 base and J by 2 bases, with 6 bases between them. CDR3 DNA sequence: TGCAGCGTTGAAGGGATCACCAAAAACATTCAGTACTTC. Protein product: CSVEGITKNIQYF. The whole variable domain, remainder taken from reference TRBV29-1 and TRBJ2-4, is SAVISQKPSRDICQRGTSLTIQCQVDSQVTMMFWYRQQPGQSLTLIATANQGSEATYESGFVIDKFPISRPNLTFSTLTVSNMSPEDSSIYLCSVEGITKNIQYFGAGTRLSVL.

A word on this clonotype: This could be a read error, since a much larger clone is one nucleotide away. The rearrangement links TRBV11-3 to TRBJ2-2, with D perhaps assigned TRBD1 or TRBD2 (5 bases each). In germline, CDR1 is SGHNT, CDR2 YENEEA. The length of the CDR3 is 12 residues. The CDR3: CANSSGRGELFF. The CDR3 DNA reads as TGTGCCAACAGCTCGGGACGCGGGGAGCTGTTTTTT.

On this clonotype itself: Given a much more abundant clone one base away, this may be a read error. V is TRBV5-1 and J is TRBJ1-6; 7 bases fit TRBD1. The germline gives CDR1 SGHRS, CDR2 YFSETQ. This CDR3 is built from 15 residues. Trimming took 4 bases from V and 7 from J; bases not matched to a gene: 8. CDR3 sequence (DNA): TGCGCCAGCAGCCCCGGGGACAGCAGAAATTCACCCCTCCACTTT. This gives the protein CASSPGDSRNSPLHF.

There are a few counts of this clonotype. A read error may explain this, as a much larger clone is one base away. V is TRBV5-4 and J is TRBJ2-1, with D perhaps assigned TRBD1 or TRBD2 (6 bases each). The CDR3 is 15 amino acids. CDR1 and CDR2 (germline): SGHNT, YYREEE (reference sequence). The ends were cut back, 3 bases at V and 4 bases at J, with 14 bases in the middle. In nucleotides, the CDR3 is TGTGCCAGCAGCTGGAGGGGGACCCAATACAATGAGCAGTTCTTC. Amino acids: CASSWRGTQYNEQFF.

This chain links TRBV5-1 with TRBJ2-2, with TRBD1 identical over 10 bases. This CDR3 contains 15 residues. Germline V CDR1 and CDR2: SGHRS, YFSETQ. V shed 5 bases and J 4 bases; nucleotides not matched to a gene: 5. The CDR3 DNA is TGCGCCAGCAGGTCATGGACAGGGGGCACCGGGGAGCTGTTTTTT. Its translation: CASRSWTGGTGELFF.

The gene calls are TRBV7-8 and TRBJ2-5; TRBD1 matches at 9 bases. CDR1 and CDR2 (germline): SGHVS, FQNEAQ. This CDR3 has 16 residues. V lost 4 bases to trimming and J lost 4 bases; unmatched junction nucleotides: 10. The CDR3, as DNA: TGTGCCAGCAGCTCCTCCGGGACAGGGCGGGGAGAGACCCAGTACTTC. Amino acids: CASSSSGTGRGETQYF.

In its sample, this clonotype ranks as medium-sized (0.01 to 0.1%). This sequence joins TRBV7-9 and TRBJ2-1; no firm D call. The germline V and J ends were trimmed by 4 bases and 4 bases, with 14 bases remaining between them. The CDR3 contains 15 residues. The germline V gene encodes CDR1 SEHNR and CDR2 FQNEAQ (reference sequence). CDR3 nucleotide sequence: TGTGCCAGCAGCTCTTCTGGGTTCGTATACAATGAGCAGTTCTTC. It translates to CASSSSGFVYNEQFF.

This clonotype has only a few counts. The genes are TRBV6-2 or TRBV6-3 and TRBJ2-1, with TRBD2 identical over 16 bases. This CDR3 contains 19 residues. Germline assignment: CDR1 MNHEY and CDR2 SVGEGT. V lost 6 bases, J lost 0 bases, and 8 bases stayed unmatched. CDR3: CASRPGLAGGYSSYNEQFF. CDR3 nucleotide sequence: TGTGCCAGCAGGCCGGGACTAGCGGGAGGGTACAGCTCCTACAATGAGCAGTTCTTC.

This chain connects TRBV27 to TRBJ1-5, with D unclear. This CDR3 has 14 residues. The germline V gene has CDR1 MNHEY and CDR2 SMNVEV (reference sequence). Trimming cost V 3 bases and J 6 bases, with 12 bases left between them. The CDR3 loop reads CASSLRPRGQPQHF. In DNA, the CDR3 is TGTGCCAGCAGTTTGAGGCCACGAGGTCAGCCCCAGCATTTT.

Written as DNA, the CDR3 is TGTGCCAGCAGCACCACAGGGGGCAGCAATTCACCCCTCCACTTT. It translates to CASSTTGGSNSPLHF. V gene TRBV9 combines with J gene TRBJ1-6; 9 bases are a match to TRBD1. This CDR3 has 15 amino acids. Germline V gene data show CDR1 as SGDLS and CDR2 as YYNGEE. After removal of 4 bases from V and 7 bases from J, the junction contained 6 bases not matched to a gene.

In its sample, this clonotype was seen many times. V and J are TRBV5-1 and TRBJ1-2; D remains unclear. This CDR3 is built from 13 residues. Germline V gives CDR1 SGHRS, CDR2 YFSETQ. Trimming left V 1 base short and J 3 bases short, with 7 bases between. The CDR3 DNA follows: TGCGCCAGCAGCTTGATCGGGGACTATGGCTACACCTTC. Amino acids: CASSLIGDYGYTF. Full variable domain (rest looked up from reference TRBV5-1 and TRBJ1-2): KAGVTQTPRYLIKTRGQQVTLSCSPISGHRSVSWYQQTPGQGLQFLFEYFSETQRNKGNFPGRFSGRQFSNSRSEMNVSTLELGDSALYLCASSLIGDYGYTFGSGTRLTVV.

This clonotype was observed a handful of times. The genes are TRBV19 and TRBJ1-5, with D uncertain. CDR3 length: 17 amino acids. Germline assignment: CDR1 LNHDA and CDR2 SQIVND (reference sequence). The V end was cut by 3 bases, the J end by 0 bases, with 15 bases between. As DNA, the CDR3 is TGTGCCAGTAGTATGGGTTTCTCGGGAGTTAGCAATCAGCCCCAGCATTTT. Protein: CASSMGFSGVSNQPQHF.

This clonotype was detected many times. This rearrangement joins TRBV7-2 to TRBJ2-2, with TRBD1 identical over 8 bases. Losses at the gene ends were 5 bases for V and 1 base for J; bases not matched to a gene: 6. Germline V gene lookup returns CDR1 SGHTA and CDR2 FQGNSA. The CDR3 has 16 amino acids. The CDR3 loop reads CASSPRQGLNTGELFF. In DNA form, the CDR3 reads TGTGCCAGCAGCCCCAGACAGGGGCTGAACACCGGGGAGCTGTTTTTT.